Sequencing of this T cell receptor beta chain was carried out in a study of T cell repertoires in cytomegalovirus infection. Study-level points and caveats: CMV-specific TCR beta clonotypes restricted by HLA-C were the ones dominating the ex vivo response. Accumulated public TCR beta family frequency recognized individuals carrying CMV together with the relevant HLA.

CDR3 size: 17 residues. CDR1 and CDR2 (germline): SGHTA, FQGNSA. V gave up 5 bases and J gave up 4 bases; unmatched junction bases: 11. In TCRdb, the reads were re-called with MiXCR into one record per CDR3 protein. The table records more than 400,000 distinct CDR3 sequences, 26% of them present only once. This clonotype has only one observation. The target antigen is unknown. It may be a read error: a sequence one base away is much more abundant. The sequence was collected from a human donor in good health (CMV status not recorded). Some clones in this sample may be carry-over from other donors' samples. The sequenced material came from PBMCs. The rearrangement uses TRBV7-2 and TRBJ2-4; 10 bases align to TRBD2. The CDR3 loop reads CASSRVVSSGSKNIQYF. CDR3 coding DNA: TGTGCCAGCAGCCGGGTCGTGTCTAGCGGGAGTAAAAACATTCAGTACTTC.